A single T cell receptor beta chain is shown here with its context. This clone was recorded only once. Its specific antigen is unknown. Base qualities are not provided; no much larger clone lies one nucleotide away. The CDR3 measures 15 amino acids from cysteine to phenylalanine. Only CDR3 DNA remains: 45 bases, in frame from the first base. V is cut by 7 bases and J by 7 bases, and the space between the germline ends is 21 bases. For CDR1 and CDR2, the germline V gene lists SGHRS and YFSETQ. The cohort was made up of 500 to 800 healthy bone marrow donors. All cohort members were sampled while nominally healthy, although unrecorded immune exposures were likely present. The donor was CMV seronegative and belonged to the group of 352 seronegative cohort members. A peripheral blood sample was collected from each donor, and TCR beta sequencing was performed on peripheral blood mononuclear cells. The Qiagen DNeasy Blood Extraction Kit was used to extract genomic DNA from the blood cell samples.

This record belongs to a study of cytomegalovirus exposure and HLA in healthy donors (dated 2017 in TCRdb). As for the study more broadly: An earlier analysis of approximately 590 of the donors reported about 250 Gb of sequence data and 117 million unique TCR beta sequences from 150 million to 200 million T cells. Every repertoire in the discovery cohort had been generated on one and the same sequencing platform. HLA typing included class I and class II loci at four-digit resolution. About 330 gigabases of sequencing data and 91 million or so unique TCR sequences made up an early release that covered several hundred HLA-typed donors. The study aimed to test whether signatures of past pathogen exposure could be identified by cataloging public T cell receptors. Besides the first cohort of 550 to 750 subjects, a separate validation cohort made up of 90 to 150 different subjects was used. Rather than using new phenotypic data, the later analysis identified candidate immune exposures from TCR beta sequences and from how often those sequences occurred across donors. A later analysis re-analyzed previously published TCR beta repertoires from roughly 630 donors and added high-resolution HLA genotyping to study TCR occurrence patterns. High-throughput TCR immunosequencing, statistical association of individual TCRs with disease status, and machine learning were combined to predict cytomegalovirus infection status. An earlier analysis of approximately 630 of the donors applied high-throughput TCR beta sequencing to assess whether each TCR beta V gene segment acted as functional or pseudogenic. Donor age, sex, ethnicity and CMV serostatus were compiled alongside the repertoire data. In a later genetic analysis, genome-wide SNP genotypes for about 65% of the roughly 700 donors were used, and that subset was treated as a discovery cohort. Using immunosequencing, the study profiled T cell repertoires from 500 to 800 subjects and related those repertoires to cytomegalovirus serostatus. Among the roughly 380 genotyped donors, approximately 77% belonged to the genetic ancestry cluster associated with self-reported Caucasian donors. Roughly 5 DR-DQ haplotypes were treated as single units for association and clustering because of strong linkage in the cohort. The number of donors typed differed by locus, with roughly 620-630 for A, B, C, DRB1 and DQB1, roughly 520 for DQA1, under 610 for DPA1, and some 440 for DPB1. On average, roughly 250,000 unique TCR beta nucleotide sequences were sequenced per donor among 300 to 500 genotyped donors of the cohort, with 15% to 20% of those sequences being non-productive.

Library method: the immunoSEQ multiplex PCR assay. For the multiplex PCR, a mixture combining 60 forward primers for TCR Vbeta segments and 13 reverse primers for TCR Jbeta segments was used. A multiplex PCR assay on genomic DNA amplified the CDR3 region of rearranged TCR beta genes. On the Illumina HiSeq System, the amplified TCR beta libraries were sequenced as 87-base-pair reads. The original pipeline was this. A later analysis tallied roughly 76 million unique TCR beta chains across the 666 repertoires, and some 12 million of those chains were shared by two or more donors. Raw reads were error-corrected and collapsed into unique sequences by a nearest-neighbor algorithm in which closely related sequences were merged to remove PCR and sequencing errors. Alignment of CDR3 sequences to IMGT reference sequences was used to assign V, D and J gene segments. For a sequence to be retained, a match of at least six nucleotides to both a V gene segment and a J gene segment was required. A rearrangement counted as productive if the CDR3 had no stop codons and remained in frame with V and J, and every other rearrangement counted as non-productive. Following IMGT convention, CDR3 was defined as the stretch from the second conserved V-encoded cysteine up to the conserved J-encoded phenylalanine. The earlier analysis of approximately 590 of the donors excluded any sequence lacking an unambiguous match to a single V gene segment. In an earlier analysis of approximately 550 of the donors, V segments were called functional above 56.7% productive rearrangements and were called segregating when the between-donor standard deviation exceeded 5%. A statistical classification framework was built for diagnosing cytomegalovirus status from the catalog of TCR beta chain sequences. In a later analysis, V and J genes were assigned by comparing TCR nucleotide sequences against IMGT/GENE-DB human TR gene sequences. The TCRdist pipeline was used in a later analysis to assign CDR3 sequences and most-parsimonious VDJ recombination scenarios. In a later analysis, each TCR beta chain was defined by its CDR3 amino acid sequence together with its V-gene family, and reads without a unique V-gene family were excluded. To address suspected cross-contamination and a sequencing artifact, a later analysis removed 450 to 700 highly shared, low-generation-probability nucleotide sequences. A later analysis calculated a clonal expansion index for each public chain from normalized within-repertoire ranks of inferred template counts. In a later analysis, generation probabilities were computed with a VDJ recombination model fitted to out-of-frame rearrangements, and the resulting probabilities were checked against IGoR. In a later analysis, hypergeometric tests were used to score TCR-TCR, TCR-HLA and TCR-CMV co-occurrence, with a repertoire-size bias correction applied to TCR pairs. A later analysis estimated false discovery rates by permuting HLA or CMV assignments 20 times. In a later analysis, co-occurring TCRs were grouped with DBSCAN, and TCRdist sequence similarity was added when clustering was performed within HLA-allele-positive subsets. Co-occurrence clustering excluded repertoires with fewer than 30,000 or more than 120,000 public chains, plus five with anomalous nucleotide sharing. Sourced from immuneACCESS, this table was stored by TCRdb with only in-frame sequences that have V and J called. A share of the clones is absent; for the studies checked, an unresolved V gene accounts for under half, and the remainder has no known explanation. The V and J calls and clone size are taken from that table; D and trimming were inferred from the DNA. For this sample the table gives about 170,000 clones, of which around four fifths were detected only once. Around 3.1% of the sample comes from the top ten.

Beyond this particular receptor, the publication reports: According to a later analysis, TCR association rates differed among HLA loci, with DRB1 alleles showing the most associated TCRs and HLA-C alleles showing the fewest. Because some donors lacked HLA typing at each locus, the association tests relied only on the typed subset. In a later analysis, HLA-associated TCR beta chains were found to be more clonally expanded and to have lower generation probabilities than equally common non-associated chains. Cytomegalovirus status was reported to be diagnosed by the classifier with high specificity and sensitivity in both the original and validation cohorts. In vitro tests confirmed that a few of the cytomegalovirus-associated TCR beta chains recognize cytomegalovirus antigens. Strong co-occurrence of HLA alleles, especially DR and DQ, made assigning TCR associations to individual alleles difficult. Sequencing depth was assumed to be roughly uniform across donors in the presence/absence analyses, though that assumption may not hold. Across donors, most TCR sequences were observed very rarely, whereas some public TCRs were present in many individuals. Broadly in line with IMGT annotations, most TCR beta V segments showed up in productive rearrangements about 90% or about 30% of the time in an earlier analysis of 587 of the donors. Most CMV-associated TCR beta chains appeared to be HLA-restricted in a later analysis, and the HLA associations seemed to be driven largely by CMV exposure. Some IMGT-functional V segments, including TRBV6-2 and TRBV6-3, could not be distinguished by the 87-base-pair reads and were therefore excluded. Only TCR beta chains were sequenced in this cohort, and the absence of alpha or paired-chain data limited detectable features. For the cohort, immune exposure information was limited to CMV serostatus. The sequencing pipeline was judged likely to have produced a cluster of highly shared sequence variants as a technical artifact. Because counts were too low, about 18 rarely observed V segments, including chromosome 9 orphons, were excluded from the earlier analysis of some 590 of the donors. A later genetic analysis reported fewer N-insertions in productive TCRs among donors in an Asian-associated ancestry cluster than the approximately 670-donor mean. At a false discovery rate of 0.05, a later analysis linked 16,951 TCR beta sequences to specific HLA alleles. Correlated functional status among segregating V segments might be attributable to linkage disequilibrium, but an unknown experimental factor could not be ruled out. The study listed approximately 160 TCR beta chains as associated with cytomegalovirus. A further reported finding was that TCR beta sequences accurately predicted the HLA-A and HLA-B alleles for most subjects in the first cohort. The authors suggested that the approach could potentially be extended to other disease states and immunological phenotypes. According to a later analysis, parvovirus B19, influenza, CMV and Epstein-Barr virus appeared linked to several top co-occurrence clusters. A later genetic analysis associated a missense DCLRE1C variant with V-gene and J-gene trimming of TCR beta chains, and an independent cohort replicated the association.

The chain employs TRBV5-1 and TRBJ2-1; matching of 7 bases hints at TRBD2 as the D gene. Material for sequencing was PBMCs. The source is a female donor in good health and CMV-seronegative. The CDR3 region: CASATGQWEGNEQFF. The DNA sequence reads TGCGCCAGCGCGACAGGCCAGTGGGAGGGGAATGAGCAGTTCTTC.